This is a list of T cell receptor beta chains from one sample in a study of T cells after yellow fever vaccination. TCRdb re-derived calls from the 5' RACE reads in MiXCR, one entry per CDR3 protein. There are tens of thousands of distinct CDR3 sequences in the sample; 7.3% occur only once, and over 25% lies in the top ten. Material: CD8+ T cells sorted from PBMCs, obtained 10 to 11 days after the first yellow fever vaccination. The receptors here all came from a man younger than 35 who received the YFV17D yellow fever vaccine. CDR3s include the opening cysteine and the closing phenylalanine or tryptophan. A D gene is named only where the DNA matches it firmly. Only some rows state a clone size, as once, few, many or a class for expanded clones.

cdr3_aa cdr3_nt d_call j_call clone_size v_call
CASSLGQGRDTQYF TGTGCCAGCAGCCTAGGACAGGGGCGGGATACGCAGTATTTT TRBD1 TRBJ2-3 many TRBV12-3/TRBV12-4
CATQDGTANYGYTF TGTGCCACCCAAGACGGGACAGCTAACTATGGCTACACCTTC TRBD1 TRBJ1-2 many TRBV12-3/TRBV12-4
CASSEFSGTSYEQYF TGCGCCAGCAGTGAGTTTTCGGGGACCTCCTACGAGCAGTACTTC . TRBJ2-7 . TRBV10-1
CATSRVGENEQFF TGTGCCACCAGCAGAGTGGGAGAAAATGAGCAGTTCTTC . TRBJ2-1 . TRBV15
CASSQRARDSGYEQFF TGCGCCAGCAGCCAAAGGGCGAGAGATTCCGGTTATGAGCAGTTCTTC . TRBJ2-1 many TRBV4-3
CASTKGDRGNTEAFF TGTGCCAGCACTAAGGGGGACAGGGGAAACACTGAAGCTTTCTTT TRBD1 TRBJ1-1 few TRBV11-2
CASSPWEFLSYGYTF TGTGCCAGCAGCCCCTGGGAGTTCCTCTCCTATGGCTACACCTTC . TRBJ1-2 many TRBV16
CASTRGRNTEAFF TGTGCCAGCACGAGGGGCAGGAACACTGAAGCTTTCTTT . TRBJ1-1 many TRBV6-2/TRBV6-3
CASSLIRDVSLDTQYF TGTGCCAGCAGCTTAATCCGGGACGTTTCGTTGGACACCCAGTACTTC . TRBJ2-5 few TRBV7-8
CATSDLKVSYGYTF TGTGCCACCAGTGATTTAAAGGTATCCTATGGCTACACCTTC . TRBJ1-2 many TRBV24-1
CAISPDRNTGELFF TGTGCCATCAGCCCTGACAGGAACACCGGGGAGCTGTTTTTT . TRBJ2-2 . TRBV5-5
CASSQDPVNYNEQFF TGTGCCAGCAGCCAAGATCCAGTCAACTACAATGAGCAGTTCTTC . TRBJ2-1 . TRBV4-2
CASSLLAGGSNEQFF TGTGCCAGCAGCTTACTCGCGGGGGGTTCCAATGAGCAGTTCTTC TRBD2 TRBJ2-1 . TRBV7-2
CASAWDRGGNTIYF TGTGCCAGCGCCTGGGACAGGGGTGGAAACACCATATATTTT TRBD1 TRBJ1-3 few TRBV2
CASSWRPQGYSYEQYF TGCGCCAGCAGCTGGAGGCCGCAGGGATACTCCTACGAGCAGTACTTC . TRBJ2-7 . TRBV4-1
CASSPRDSAYNEQFF TGTGCCAGCAGCCCCAGGGATTCCGCCTACAATGAGCAGTTCTTC . TRBJ2-1 few TRBV11-3
CASSQGGGPYGYTF TGCGCCAGCAGCCAAGGAGGGGGACCCTATGGCTACACCTTC . TRBJ1-2 . TRBV4-1
CASSLARLPEQFF TGTGCCAGCAGCTTAGCGAGGCTTCCTGAGCAGTTCTTC . TRBJ2-1 few TRBV7-9
CASSLDRRGPLSTDTQYF TGTGCCAGCAGCTTAGATCGGCGCGGACCACTTAGCACAGATACGCAGTATTTT . TRBJ2-3 . TRBV11-2
CASSFSGGNQPQHF TGTGCCAGCAGCTTTAGCGGGGGCAATCAGCCCCAGCATTTT . TRBJ1-5 few TRBV7-9
CASSQQGSNTEAFF TGCGCCAGCAGCCAACAGGGGTCGAACACTGAAGCTTTCTTT . TRBJ1-1 few TRBV4-1
CASSKEVHPTPTDTQYF TGTGCCAGCAGCAAAGAGGTCCATCCAACCCCCACAGATACGCAGTATTTT . TRBJ2-3 . TRBV6-1
CASSLSRQGKETQYF TGTGCCAGCAGCCTATCGCGACAGGGAAAAGAGACCCAGTACTTC TRBD1 TRBJ2-5 many TRBV27
CASSPGRGGWTDTQYF TGTGCCAGCAGCCCAGGCAGGGGAGGGTGGACAGATACGCAGTATTTT . TRBJ2-3 . TRBV9
CASSWDSSHEQYF TGTGCCAGCAGCTGGGACTCATCCCACGAGCAGTACTTC . TRBJ2-7 . TRBV5-4
CASSQGPGYSNQPQHF TGCGCCAGCAGCCAAGGCCCCGGCTATAGCAATCAGCCCCAGCATTTT . TRBJ1-5 few TRBV4-1
CASSLADDSYEQYF TGTGCCAGCAGCTTAGCGGACGACTCCTACGAGCAGTACTTC . TRBJ2-7 . TRBV11-2
CASSLGLQETQYF TGCGCCAGCAGCTTGGGACTGCAAGAGACCCAGTACTTC . TRBJ2-5 . TRBV5-1
CASSPRTGAAYGYTF TGTGCCAGCAGTCCGAGGACAGGGGCAGCCTATGGCTACACCTTC TRBD1 TRBJ1-2 many TRBV6-1
CASSLVGNQETQYF TGTGCCAGCAGCTTGGTAGGGAACCAAGAGACCCAGTACTTC . TRBJ2-5 many TRBV13
CASSRGFYNEQFF TGTGCCAGCTCTAGGGGGTTCTACAATGAGCAGTTCTTC . TRBJ2-1 few TRBV19
CASSPTREETQYF TGTGCCAGCAGCCCGACAAGAGAAGAGACCCAGTACTTC . TRBJ2-5 few TRBV12-3/TRBV12-4
CASSSLETGATQYF TGTGCCAGCAGTTCCTTGGAGACAGGGGCGACCCAGTACTTC TRBD1 TRBJ2-5 many TRBV27
CASSPGVRVTGELFF TGCGCCAGCAGCCCTGGGGTCCGGGTAACCGGGGAGCTGTTTTTT . TRBJ2-2 many TRBV4-3
CASCPASNQPQHF TGTGCCAGCTGTCCAGCAAGCAATCAGCCCCAGCATTTT . TRBJ1-5 many TRBV28
CASSQLPGLAGYEQYF TGTGCCAGCAGCCAATTACCAGGACTAGCGGGATACGAGCAGTACTTC TRBD2 TRBJ2-7 . TRBV3-1
CASSLDLLGELFF TGTGCCAGCAGCTTGGATCTGCTAGGGGAGCTGTTTTTT . TRBJ2-2 . TRBV5-4
CASRSTWTDSYNEQFF TGCGCCAGCAGATCCACCTGGACAGACTCCTACAATGAGCAGTTCTTC . TRBJ2-1 many TRBV5-1
CSASSGEGSEEKLFF TGCAGTGCTAGTTCTGGGGAAGGTAGCGAGGAAAAACTGTTTTTT . TRBJ1-4 many TRBV20-1
CASSLWLGQAEKAGYTF TGTGCCAGCAGCTTATGGCTAGGACAGGCGGAAAAAGCTGGCTACACCTTC TRBD1 TRBJ1-2 . TRBV7-6
CSAFDSDSTYEQYF TGCAGTGCCTTTGACAGCGACTCGACCTACGAGCAGTACTTC . TRBJ2-7 few TRBV20-1
CASSQEAGYEVAYEQYF TGCGCCAGCAGCCAAGAAGCTGGGTACGAGGTGGCCTACGAGCAGTACTTC . TRBJ2-7 . TRBV4-1
CSARGLAGGEQFF TGCAGTGCTAGAGGACTAGCGGGGGGTGAGCAGTTCTTC TRBD2 TRBJ2-1 medium-sized TRBV20-1
CASSVDVGGAYEQYF TGTGCCAGCAGCGTAGATGTGGGGGGAGCCTACGAGCAGTACTTC . TRBJ2-7 many TRBV9
CASSSGTGDPEQYF TGTGCCAGCAGCTCCGGGACAGGGGATCCCGAGCAGTACTTC TRBD1 TRBJ2-7 many TRBV7-9
CSARKEFAYEQYF TGCAGTGCTAGAAAGGAGTTTGCCTACGAGCAGTACTTC . TRBJ2-7 . TRBV20-1
CAISEFGGGNIQYF TGTGCCATCAGTGAGTTCGGGGGTGGAAACATTCAGTACTTC . TRBJ2-4 . TRBV10-3
CASSPGTVSNQPQHF TGCGCCAGCAGCCCCGGGACGGTTAGCAATCAGCCCCAGCATTTT . TRBJ1-5 . TRBV5-1
CASSAGTRFYEQYF TGTGCCAGCAGTGCCGGGACGAGGTTTTACGAGCAGTACTTC . TRBJ2-7 many TRBV6-1
CASSALETQYF TGTGCCAGCAGCGCCCTGGAGACCCAGTACTTC . TRBJ2-5 many TRBV7-9
CASSLDGDTQYF TGTGCCAGCAGCTTAGATGGGGATACGCAGTATTTT . TRBJ2-3 few TRBV13
CAWSFGRIQETQYF TGTGCCTGGAGTTTTGGCAGAATACAAGAGACCCAGTACTTC . TRBJ2-5 . TRBV30
CASSQEAQGDEQNF TGCGCCAGCAGCCAAGAGGCGCAGGGCGACGAGCAGAACTTC . TRBJ2-7 . TRBV4-1